A single sample is the source of the 23 T cell receptor beta chains below, sequenced in a study of shared clonotypes between healthy human individuals. Method: immunoSEQ multiplex PCR; TCRdb's copy keeps in-frame clones and lacks some. The sample has 500,000 to 650,000 clones; around 78% are singletons. The sample taken for sequencing was PBMCs. Receptors originate from a middle-aged woman in good health. Some clones in this sample may be carry-over from other donors' samples.

The chain employs TRBV4-2 and TRBJ2-5, with D uncertain. This CDR3 contains 14 residues. Per the germline V gene, CDR1 is LGHNA and CDR2 is YNFKEQ. V was trimmed by 0 bases and J by 5 bases, leaving 10 bases between them. CDR3 DNA sequence: TGTGCCAGCAGCCAAGAACTCGGGCAGGAGACCCAGTACTTC. Its protein product is CASSQELGQETQYF.

The rearrangement links TRBV19 to TRBJ2-1; TRBD1 aligns across 12 bases. The CDR3 runs to 15 residues. CDR1 LNHDA and CDR2 SQIVND come from the germline V gene (reference sequence). The V and J ends lost 7 bases and 6 bases, in that order; junction bases with no gene match: 7. DNA for the CDR3: TGTGCCAGTACCAGGGGACAGGGGGCTTTCAATGAGCAGTTCTTC. The encoded protein is CASTRGQGAFNEQFF.

The chain joins TRBV7-9 to TRBJ2-7; the match to TRBD1 covers 7 bases. CDR3 length: 13 residues. CDR1 SEHNR and CDR2 FQNEAQ come from the germline V gene (reference sequence). V dropped 5 bases and J dropped 4; count of bases not matched to a gene: 5. The CDR3 DNA reads TGTGCCAGCAGCCGACAGGGAAGGTACGAGCAGTACTTC. This gives the protein CASSRQGRYEQYF.

This clone was picked up many times. This chain connects TRBV5-1 to TRBJ1-1, with 7 positions matching TRBD1. The V segment lost 4 bases and the J segment 1 base; nucleotides outside the gene matches: 4. The V gene's germline CDR1 is SGHRS and CDR2 YFSETQ. The CDR3 consists of 14 residues. The CDR3 spells CASSKWTGNTEAFF. The CDR3 DNA reads TGCGCCAGCAGCAAATGGACAGGGAACACTGAAGCTTTCTTT.

V is TRBV5-1 and J is TRBJ1-1; maybe TRBD1 (5 bases). This CDR3 contains 15 residues. The germline gives CDR1 SGHRS, CDR2 YFSETQ. V lost 3 bases and J 5 bases, leaving 17 bases between the germline ends. CDR3 bases: TGCGCCAGCAGCTCCCAAGCGGGCTCAGGGACTGAAGCTTTCTTT. Translation gives CASSSQAGSGTEAFF.

V is TRBV9 and J is TRBJ2-3, with 10 nucleotides matching TRBD2. The CDR3 has 16 residues. Losses at the gene ends were 0 bases for V and 1 base for J; bases not matched to a gene: 2. Germline CDR1 is SGDLS and CDR2 is YYNGEE. The CDR3 spells CASSVVGTSGTDTQYF. DNA of the CDR3: TGTGCCAGCAGCGTAGTAGGGACTAGCGGCACAGATACGCAGTATTTT.

In the case of this clone: Just one base apart from a much larger clone, this may be a read error. This chain uses TRBV2 with TRBJ1-5; unclear D gene. Germline CDR1 SNHLY, CDR2 FYNNEI. The length of the CDR3 is 13 residues. CDR3 residues: CISRRDSNQPQHF. The CDR3 bases are TGTATCAGCAGACGGGATAGCAATCAGCCCCAGCATTTT.

In DNA, the CDR3 is TGTGCCAGCTCACCACCGATGGCGGGAGGGCGGGATACGCAGTATTTT. Encoded protein: CASSPPMAGGRDTQYF. The V gene is TRBV18, the J gene TRBJ2-3; 9 nucleotides line up with TRBD2. Trimming took 0 bases from V and 6 from J; bases not matched to a gene: 7. The CDR3 runs to 16 residues. Germline CDR1 is KGHSH and CDR2 is LQKENI.

The CDR3 loop is CASSVGAGPSAEAFF. The CDR3, as DNA: TGTGCCAGCAGCGTAGGTGCAGGGCCTAGCGCTGAAGCTTTCTTT. The rearrangement links TRBV9 to TRBJ1-1; D perhaps matches TRBD1 (5 bases). The germline V gene encodes CDR1 SGDLS and CDR2 YYNGEE. The CDR3 is 15 amino acids. V was shortened by 0 bases and J by 6 bases, with 15 bases between the two germline ends.

The V gene is TRBV28, the J gene TRBJ2-2; 11 positions match TRBD1. With V trimmed by 6 bases and J by 6 bases, 6 bases remained unmatched. Germline V gene data show CDR1 as MDHEN and CDR2 as SYDVKM. The CDR3 has 15 residues. CDR3: CASSLDRGRPGELFF. Here the CDR3 DNA reads TGTGCCAGCAGCCTGGACAGGGGGCGACCCGGGGAGCTGTTTTTT.

This clone has just one count. A far larger clone is only one base removed, so a read error is likely. The sample contains more than one DNA sequence encoding this CDR3. The gene calls are TRBV6-5 and TRBJ1-6; D may be TRBD1 (5 bases). The CDR3 covers 16 residues. Germline CDR1 and CDR2: MNHEY and SVGAGI. CDR3 loop: CASSYGGGIHNSPLHF. The CDR3 bases are TGCGCCAGCAGTTACGGGGGTGGGATCCATAATTCACCCCTCCACTTT.

V is TRBV10-3 and J is TRBJ2-3, with D possibly being TRBD2 (6 bases). Germline values: CDR1 ENHRY, CDR2 SYGVKD. The V end was cut by 3 bases, the J end by 4 bases, with 17 bases between. This CDR3 has 16 residues. CDR3 nucleotides: TGTGCCATCAGTGACGGAAGCGGGTGGCTTGCAGATACGCAGTATTTT. Translated, it gives CAISDGSGWLADTQYF.

In its sample, this clone ranks as medium-sized. The chain combines TRBV2 with TRBJ2-1; D is undetermined. With 7 bases removed from V and 9 bases from J, the gap between germline ends came to 10 bases. Germline CDR1 is SNHLY and CDR2 is FYNNEI. The CDR3 covers 11 residues. CDR3 sequence reads: CASTPTVEQFF. The CDR3 DNA reads TGTGCCAGCACCCCGACGGTTGAGCAGTTCTTC.

This clone was counted once. V is TRBV19 and J is TRBJ2-3; D not resolved. The V end was cut by 2 bases, the J end by 0 bases, with 6 bases between. Looked up from germline, CDR1 is LNHDA and CDR2 is SQIVND (reference sequence). This CDR3 is built from 14 residues. The CDR3: CASSILPSTDTQYF. In nucleotides, the CDR3 is TGTGCCAGTAGTATACTACCTAGCACAGATACGCAGTATTTT. Together with reference TRBV19 and TRBJ2-3, the CDR3 gives the full variable domain: DGGITQSPKYLFRKEGQNVTLSCEQNLNHDAMYWYRQDPGQGLRLIYYSQIVNDFQKGDIAEGYSVSREKKESFPLTVTSAQKNPTAFYLCASSILPSTDTQYFGPGTRLTVL.

With respect to this clone: The sample has other DNA sequences that encode this CDR3 too. Here the CDR3 DNA reads TGTGCCAGCAGCTCCCGGACTAGCGGGAGTCGGTACGAGCAGTACTTC. Protein product: CASSSRTSGSRYEQYF. This chain links TRBV28 with TRBJ2-7, with TRBD2 matching over 13 bases. This CDR3 has 16 residues. Germline-derived CDR1 and CDR2 are MDHEN and SYDVKM. Trimming cost V 6 bases and J 4 bases; bases outside gene matches: 9. Full variable domain (rest looked up from reference TRBV28 and TRBJ2-7): DVKVTQSSRYLVKRTGEKVFLECVQDMDHENMFWYRQDPGLGLRLIYFSYDVKMKEKGDIPEGYSVSREKKERFSLILESASTNQTSMYLCASSSRTSGSRYEQYFGPGTRLTVT.

This clone was detected a few times. A much larger clone differs from this one at a single base, so this may be a read error. The chain carries TRBV5-4 and TRBJ2-7; no reliable D call. There are 11 residues in the CDR3. Trimming pared 2 bases from V and 3 bases from J, leaving 3 bases between. From germline, CDR1 is SGHNT and CDR2 YYREEE (reference sequence). The CDR3 region is CASSFGYEQYF. The CDR3 nucleotides are TGTGCCAGCAGCTTCGGCTACGAGCAGTACTTC.

The genes are TRBV6-5 and TRBJ2-3, with unresolved D. The V gene's germline CDR1 is MNHEY and CDR2 SVGAGI. The CDR3 length is 11 residues. Trimming removed 4 bases at V and 9 bases at J, with 8 bases between. The DNA for the CDR3 is TGTGCCAGCAGTTGGAGCCGGACGCAGTATTTT. It encodes CASSWSRTQYF.

Ten or more counts support this clone. Additional DNA sequences in this sample encode the identical CDR3. The chain recombines TRBV29-1 with TRBJ2-7, with 13 positions matching TRBD2. The CDR3 is made up of 15 amino acids. The germline gives CDR1 SQVTM, CDR2 ANQGSEA. Germline trimming cut 6 bases from V and 7 bases from J; bases unmatched to any gene: 12. The CDR3 reads CSVSGLAGVAREQYF. The CDR3 DNA reads TGCAGCGTCTCCGGACTAGCGGGAGTCGCAAGGGAGCAGTACTTC.

This clone was recorded at least ten times. The genes are TRBV28 and TRBJ2-4; TRBD2 agrees at 9 bases. V trimming: 3 bases; J trimming: 7 bases; junction bases outside the gene matches: 4. Per germline, CDR1 MDHEN and CDR2 SYDVKM. The CDR3 loop spans 14 amino acids. The CDR3 nucleotides read TGTGCCAGCAGTTTGATCAGCGGGAGGAACATTCAGTACTTC. This translates into CASSLISGRNIQYF.

The genes are TRBV5-1 and TRBJ2-1; D possibly corresponds to TRBD1 (5 bases). The germline V gene encodes CDR1 SGHRS and CDR2 YFSETQ. With 0 bases removed from V and 4 bases from J, the gap between germline ends came to 11 bases. The CDR3 has 15 amino acids. This CDR3 is CASSLGTRSYNEQFF. In nucleotides, the CDR3 is TGCGCCAGCAGCTTGGGGACACGGTCTTACAATGAGCAGTTCTTC.

The genes are TRBV6-4 and TRBJ1-5, with D unclear. Trimming took 8 bases from V and 3 from J, leaving 11 bases between them. The CDR3 extends over 13 amino acids. The germline CDR1 and CDR2 sequences are MRHNA and SNTAGT. The CDR3 is CASAIGPNQPQHF. The CDR3 DNA reads TGTGCCAGCGCAATCGGACCCAATCAGCCCCAGCATTTT.

The V gene is TRBV28, the J gene TRBJ1-3, with D maybe TRBD1 (6 bases). Germline CDR1 is MDHEN and CDR2 is SYDVKM. V lost 1 base to trimming and J lost 4 bases, with 14 bases between them. This CDR3 is 16 amino acids long. The CDR3 sequence: CASSLYGGAPGNTIYF. The CDR3 DNA follows: TGTGCCAGCAGTTTATATGGGGGGGCGCCGGGAAACACCATATATTTT.

The chain employs TRBV10-3 and TRBJ2-5, with D unclear. Trimming took off 3 bases at V and 2 bases at J, with 7 bases between the two ends. Germline values: CDR1 ENHRY, CDR2 SYGVKD. This CDR3 is built from 13 residues. CDR3 DNA sequence: TGTGCCATCAGTGATCTAACTCAAGAGACCCAGTACTTC. Encoded protein: CAISDLTQETQYF.